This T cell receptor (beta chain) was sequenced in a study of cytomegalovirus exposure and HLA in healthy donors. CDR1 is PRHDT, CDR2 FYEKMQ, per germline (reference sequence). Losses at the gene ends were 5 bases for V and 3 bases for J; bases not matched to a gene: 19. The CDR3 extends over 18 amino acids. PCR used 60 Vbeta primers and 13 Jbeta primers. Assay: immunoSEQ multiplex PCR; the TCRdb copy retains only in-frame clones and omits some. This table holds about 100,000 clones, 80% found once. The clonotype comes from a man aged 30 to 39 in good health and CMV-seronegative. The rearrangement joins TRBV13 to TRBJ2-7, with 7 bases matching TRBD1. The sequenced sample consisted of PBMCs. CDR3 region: CASSPPDRERGVVYEQYF. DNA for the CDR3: TGTGCCAGCAGCCCCCCAGACAGGGAACGAGGCGTAGTCTACGAGCAGTACTTC.